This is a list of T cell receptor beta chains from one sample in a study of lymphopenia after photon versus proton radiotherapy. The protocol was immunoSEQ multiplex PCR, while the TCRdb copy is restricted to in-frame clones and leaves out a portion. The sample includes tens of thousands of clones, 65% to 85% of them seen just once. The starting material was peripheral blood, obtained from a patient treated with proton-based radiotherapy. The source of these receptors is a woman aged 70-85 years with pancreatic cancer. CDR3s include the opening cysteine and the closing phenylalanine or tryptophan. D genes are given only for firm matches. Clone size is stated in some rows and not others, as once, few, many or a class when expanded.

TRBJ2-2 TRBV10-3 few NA CAIRDTTSPGELFF TGTGCCATCAGGGATACAACTAGCCCCGGGGAGCTGTTTTTT
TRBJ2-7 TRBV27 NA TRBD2 CASSPSGLAGDESMRSYEQYF TGTGCCAGCAGTCCGTCGGGACTAGCGGGAGATGAGTCGATGAGGTCTTACGAGCAGTACTTC
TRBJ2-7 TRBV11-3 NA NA CASSLTRISGEQYF TGTGCCAGCAGCCTAACTAGGATCTCCGGCGAGCAGTACTTC
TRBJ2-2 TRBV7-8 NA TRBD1 CASTPRPGQGPAGELFF TGTGCCAGCACCCCTCGTCCGGGACAGGGGCCCGCCGGGGAGCTGTTTTTT
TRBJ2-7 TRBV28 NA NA CASSPPPNIEQYF TGTGCCAGCAGCCCTCCGCCCAATATAGAGCAGTACTTC
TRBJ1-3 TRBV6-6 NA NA CASSSQGNTIYF TGTGCCAGCAGTTCTCAGGGGAACACCATATATTTT
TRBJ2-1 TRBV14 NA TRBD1 CASSRLGQGAFNEQFF TGTGCCAGCAGCCGATTAGGGCAGGGGGCATTCAATGAGCAGTTCTTC
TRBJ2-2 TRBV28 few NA CASSRRGTGELFF TGTGCCTCCTCTCGAAGGGGGACCGGGGAGCTGTTTTTT
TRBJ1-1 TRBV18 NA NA CASSRSRGSSNTEAFF TGTGCCAGCTCACGATCCCGCGGTAGTTCGAACACTGAAGCTTTCTTT
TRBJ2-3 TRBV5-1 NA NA CASSDLWEGTDTQYF TGCGCCAGCAGCGACTTGTGGGAGGGCACAGATACGCAGTATTTT
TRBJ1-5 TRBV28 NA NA CASSPTQGVGNQPQHF TGTGCCAGCAGCCCGACACAGGGTGTCGGCAATCAGCCCCAGCATTTT
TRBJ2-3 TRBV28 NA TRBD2 CASSEIIGTSGTLTDTQYF TGTGCCAGCAGCGAGATTATTGGGACTAGCGGGACCCTCACAGATACGCAGTATTTT
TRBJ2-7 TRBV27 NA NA CASSLGEPGPRYEQYF TGTGCCAGCAGTTTAGGGGAACCGGGCCCCAGGTACGAGCAGTACTTC
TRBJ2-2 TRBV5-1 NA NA CASSLVFRARGTSLETGELFF TGCGCCAGCAGCTTGGTATTCCGGGCCCGGGGAACTAGTTTAGAGACCGGGGAGCTGTTTTTT
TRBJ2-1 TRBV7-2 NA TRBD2 CASSRPGLSLVEQFF TGTGCCAGCAGCCGTCCGGGACTAAGTTTGGTTGAGCAGTTCTTC
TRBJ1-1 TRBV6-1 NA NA CASSENPVVNTEAFF TGTGCCAGCAGTGAAAACCCAGTGGTGAACACTGAAGCTTTCTTT
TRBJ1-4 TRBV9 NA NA CASSEQGYNEKLFF TGTGCCAGCAGCGAACAGGGTTACAATGAAAAACTGTTTTTT
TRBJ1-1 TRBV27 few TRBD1 CASSRTGDTEAFF TGTGCCAGCAGCAGGACAGGGGACACTGAAGCTTTCTTT
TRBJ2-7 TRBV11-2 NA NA CASSPLFQGRPYEQYF TGTGCCAGCAGCCCGCTCTTCCAGGGGAGACCCTACGAGCAGTACTTC
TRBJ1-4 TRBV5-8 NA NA CASSSEQPSNEKLFF TGTGCCAGCAGCTCGGAACAGCCTTCTAATGAAAAACTGTTTTTT
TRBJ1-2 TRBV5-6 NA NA CASSLAVGGGYTF TGTGCCAGCAGCTTGGCGGTGGGCGGAGGCTACACCTTC
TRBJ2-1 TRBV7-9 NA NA CAGNFGTEILQFF TGTGCCGGCAACTTCGGGACCGAAATTTTGCAGTTCTTC
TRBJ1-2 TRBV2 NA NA CASSVIGEGYGYTF TGTGCCAGCAGTGTTATCGGAGAAGGCTATGGCTACACCTTC
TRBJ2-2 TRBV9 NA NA CASSVVPDTGELFF TGTGCCAGCAGCGTAGTACCAGACACCGGGGAGCTGTTTTTT
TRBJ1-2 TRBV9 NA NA CASSVLEGDGYTF TGTGCCAGCAGCGTACTCGAAGGGGATGGCTACACCTTC
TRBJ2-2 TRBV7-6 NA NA CASSLVPGTGELFF TGTGCCAGCAGCTTAGTCCCAGGCACCGGGGAGCTGTTTTTT
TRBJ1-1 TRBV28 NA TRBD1 CASRSGQAGNTEAFF TGTGCCAGCAGATCCGGACAGGCGGGGAACACTGAAGCTTTCTTT
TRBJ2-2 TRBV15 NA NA CATATGGTNTGELFF TGTGCCACCGCAACAGGAGGCACGAACACCGGGGAGCTGTTTTTT